The rows below give T cell receptor beta chains drawn from one sample of a study of Ad26.COV2.S vaccination and SARS-CoV-2 variants. Sequenced by immunoSEQ multiplex PCR; TCRdb stores in-frame clones only, minus some. The sample carries fewer than 400,000 clones, 70% to 90% recorded once. The input for sequencing was peripheral blood, taken in a trial of Ad26.COV2.S vaccine versus placebo. These TCRs come from a person between 18 and 59 years old who received the Ad26.COV2.S COVID-19 vaccine or a placebo. CDR3s include the opening cysteine and the closing phenylalanine or tryptophan. D genes are given only for firm matches. Clone size appears in some rows only: once, few, many, or a class for an expanded clone.

d_call clone_size j_call cdr3_length v_call cdr3_aa cdr3_nt
NA NA TRBJ2-7 16 TRBV11-3 CASSLVAGARAYEQYF TGTGCCAGCAGCTTAGTTGCGGGGGCGCGTGCCTACGAGCAGTACTTC
NA NA TRBJ2-1 17 TRBV7-9 CASSSPMRWSSYNEQFF TGTGCCAGCAGCTCCCCCATGAGGTGGAGCTCCTACAATGAGCAGTTCTTC
NA NA TRBJ1-5 14 TRBV20-1 CSASWRGERRPQHF TGCAGTGCTAGTTGGCGGGGGGAGAGGCGGCCCCAGCATTTT
NA NA TRBJ2-3 14 TRBV5-4 CASSLNTHTDTQYF TGTGCCAGCAGCTTGAATACACACACAGATACGCAGTATTTT
NA NA TRBJ1-5 15 TRBV9 CASSRSQGGNQPQHF TGTGCCAGCAGCCGCTCACAGGGAGGCAATCAGCCCCAGCATTTT
TRBD1 few TRBJ1-5 15 TRBV6-5 CASRLDRGSNQPQHF TGTGCCAGCAGGCTGGACAGGGGGAGCAATCAGCCCCAGCATTTT
TRBD1 NA TRBJ1-2 15 TRBV29-1 CSVHYQGAGNYGYTF TGCAGCGTTCATTACCAGGGGGCGGGTAACTATGGCTACACCTTC
TRBD1 NA TRBJ1-2 14 TRBV20-1 CSASGDRGNYGYTF TGCAGTGCTAGTGGGGACAGGGGAAACTATGGCTACACCTTC
NA NA TRBJ2-2 17 TRBV2 CASSEAPRGRYTGELFF TGTGCCAGCAGTGAAGCGCCCAGGGGCCGGTACACCGGGGAGCTGTTTTTT
TRBD1 NA TRBJ2-5 14 TRBV28 CASSSTGWGETQYF TGTGCCAGCAGTTCGACAGGGTGGGGAGAGACCCAGTACTTC
NA NA TRBJ1-6 12 TRBV27 CASSLRESPLHF TGTGCCAGCAGTTTAAGGGAATCACCCCTCCACTTT
TRBD1 NA TRBJ2-1 15 TRBV5-1 CASSGQGAEVNEQFF TGCGCCAGCAGCGGACAGGGGGCTGAGGTGAATGAGCAGTTCTTC
TRBD2 NA TRBJ2-1 15 TRBV18 CASSLTSGVSNEQFF TGTGCCAGCTCTCTTACTAGCGGGGTATCAAATGAGCAGTTCTTC